Listed here are 20 T cell receptor beta chains from one sample, sequenced in a study of beta chain features in type 1 diabetes listed by TCRdb under 2018. Study-level results and caveats: In all four CD4+ subsets, TCRB CDR3 length was moderately but significantly shorter in type 1 diabetes patients.

The method behind the library was the immunoSEQ multiplex PCR assay. The entire amount of isolated RNA was reverse transcribed using the High Capacity cDNA Reverse Transcription Kit, so the sequenced TCRB transcripts were expressed ones. Here the immuneACCESS table is served through TCRdb, limited to in-frame sequences with V and J called. Missing clones are a known gap in these copies; in checked studies unresolved V genes cover under half, and the rest lacks a known reason. The sample contains approximately 730,000 clones, roughly 13% of them found a single time. Approximately 0.02% of the sample is taken by the ten largest. These receptors have no identified antigens. The sequencing input was naive CD4+ T cells from blood. According to the study, the label for this sample's cell subset or site signals: true naive CD4+ T cells. These receptors originate from a man aged 18 to 29 with type 1 diabetes.

The chain couples TRBV5-1 to TRBJ2-3; 7 bases line up with TRBD1. From germline, CDR1 is SGHRS and CDR2 YFSETQ. The CDR3 runs 14 residues. V dropped 1 base and J dropped 5; count of bases not matched to a gene: 4. The DNA of the CDR3 is TGCGCCAGCAGCTTGAGGGGGCCGGAAGATACGCAGTATTTT. Translating gives CASSLRGPEDTQYF.

This clone was found a few times. The chain couples TRBV30 to TRBJ2-3; D is perhaps TRBD1 or TRBD2 (6 bases each). The length of the CDR3 is 16 residues. The ends were cut back, 4 bases at V and 3 bases at J, with 20 bases in the middle. Germline V gene data show CDR1 as GTSNPN and CDR2 as SVGIG (reference sequence). The CDR3: CAWTSLTGARTDTQYF. Written as DNA, the CDR3 is TGTGCCTGGACTTCCCTCACGGGGGCGCGGACAGATACGCAGTATTTT.

A few counts support this clone. The V and J genes are TRBV20-1 and TRBJ2-7, with 9 nucleotides matching TRBD1. The CDR3 totals 11 residues. Germline values: CDR1 DFQATT, CDR2 SNEGSKA (reference sequence). CDR3 nucleotides: TGCAGCTGGGACAGGGCCTACGAGCAGTACTTC. Protein sequence: CSWDRAYEQYF.

A few counts support this clone. The V call is TRBV5-1, the J call TRBJ2-2; unclear D gene. This CDR3 is 17 amino acids long. Trimming left V 4 bases short and J 5 bases short, with 21 bases between. Germline CDR1 reads SGHRS; CDR2 reads YFSETQ. CDR3 sequence: CASSTALGPVLTGELFF. The CDR3 DNA reads as TGCGCCAGCAGCACGGCTCTGGGCCCCGTTTTAACCGGGGAGCTGTTTTTT.

The CDR3 spells CASSPLGSRGDQETQYF. The DNA for the CDR3 is TGCGCCAGCAGCCCCCTGGGAAGTCGGGGGGACCAAGAGACCCAGTACTTC. The rearrangement uses TRBV4-1 and TRBJ2-5, with 7 positions matching TRBD2. The CDR3 runs 17 residues. J gave up 0 bases and V 4 bases, and 11 bases lay outside the gene matches. Germline CDR1 is MGHRA and CDR2 is YSYEKL.

This clone has a handful of counts. This chain links TRBV6-1 with TRBJ1-5; tentative D call: TRBD1 (5 bases). V lost 3 bases, J lost 2 bases, and 11 bases lay in between. Germline V lookup: CDR1 MNHNS, CDR2 SASEGT. This CDR3 is built from 15 residues. CDR3 amino acids: CASSDLRGGNQPQHF. Written as DNA, the CDR3 is TGTGCCAGCAGTGACCTACGGGGGGGCAATCAGCCCCAGCATTTT.

This chain links TRBV29-1 with TRBJ2-5; D is ambiguous. The V end was cut by 3 bases, the J end by 3 bases, with 8 bases between. The CDR3 is 12 amino acids. CDR1 and CDR2 from the germline V gene are SQVTM and ANQGSEA. CDR3 in DNA: TGCAGCGTTGATCGCACCGAAGAGACCCAGTACTTC. Translated, it gives CSVDRTEETQYF.

The chain couples TRBV10-1 to TRBJ2-2; D is uncertain. Between the trimmed V and J ends, which lost 7 bases and 5 bases, there was a span of 5 bases. CDR3 length: 11 amino acids. Per germline, CDR1 WNHNN and CDR2 SYGVQD (reference sequence). Written as DNA, the CDR3 is TGCGCCAGCACGGGTACCGGGGAGCTGTTTTTT. This gives the protein CASTGTGELFF.

The V gene is TRBV5-1, the J gene TRBJ2-7; TRBD1 aligns across 9 bases. This CDR3 is 14 amino acids long. CDR1 is SGHRS and CDR2 is YFSETQ in the germline V gene. Trimming removed 1 base from V and 5 bases from J; junction bases left unmatched: 4. The CDR3, as DNA: TGCGCCAGCAGCTTGTTGGGACAGGGCGACGAGCAGTACTTC. Encoded protein: CASSLLGQGDEQYF.

This clone was counted between two and nine times. The CDR3: CASSVGLAGGLGELFF. The CDR3 DNA sequence: TGTGCCAGCAGCGTGGGACTAGCGGGGGGTCTTGGGGAGCTGTTTTTT. The gene calls are TRBV9 and TRBJ2-2, with 15 bases matching TRBD2. Germline V gives CDR1 SGDLS, CDR2 YYNGEE. This CDR3 has 16 amino acids. The J segment lost 8 bases and the V segment lost 2 bases, leaving 4 bases of the junction unmatched.

The rearrangement links TRBV4-2 to TRBJ2-3, with 11 bases matching TRBD2. After removal of 6 bases from V and 0 bases from J, the junction contained 8 bases not matched to a gene. CDR1 LGHNA and CDR2 YNFKEQ come from the germline V gene. The CDR3 runs 17 residues. CDR3 DNA: TGTGCCAGCAGACTAGCGGGGGCCTCAACTAGCACAGATACGCAGTATTTT. Protein product: CASRLAGASTSTDTQYF.

The CDR3 spells CASSLAGTEISNQPQHF. CDR3 sequence (DNA): TGTGCCAGCAGCTTAGCCGGGACAGAGATTAGCAATCAGCCCCAGCATTTT. The rearrangement links TRBV13 to TRBJ1-5; 7 nucleotides align to TRBD1. The CDR3 is 17 amino acids. Unmatched junction bases numbered 6, after V lost 1 base and J lost 0 bases. Germline lookup yields CDR1 PRHDT and CDR2 FYEKMQ (reference sequence).

This clone was observed a few times. The V and J genes are TRBV14 and TRBJ2-7; D remains unclear. V dropped 2 bases and J dropped 3 bases, with 14 bases sitting between them. Germline V gives CDR1 SGHDN, CDR2 FVKESK. The CDR3 totals 15 residues. CDR3 protein: CASSQNRRPLYEQYF. The CDR3 DNA reads TGTGCCAGCAGCCAAAATAGGCGACCCCTCTACGAGCAGTACTTC.

The J gene is TRBJ1-2, the V gene TRBV27, with 9 bases identical to TRBD1. J was trimmed by 4 bases and V by 8 bases; bases with no gene match: 5. CDR1 is MNHEY, CDR2 SMNVEV, per germline (reference sequence). The CDR3 spans 13 residues. The CDR3 region is CASATGGGYGYTF. The CDR3 bases are TGTGCCAGCGCTACAGGGGGCGGCTATGGCTACACCTTC.

The table lists this clone with a count of one. This chain links TRBV29-1 with TRBJ1-5; no definite D call. From germline, CDR1 is SQVTM and CDR2 ANQGSEA. The CDR3 runs 16 residues. V was clipped by 4 bases and J by 1 base, with 17 bases between them. CDR3 protein: CSVVFVVGGSNQPQHF. Here the CDR3 DNA reads TGCAGCGTTGTATTTGTGGTAGGTGGGAGCAATCAGCCCCAGCATTTT.

This clone was observed a few times. V and J are TRBV18 and TRBJ2-1; D gene unclear. CDR1 and CDR2 (germline): KGHSH, LQKENI. The CDR3 length is 15 residues. V lost 2 bases and J 5 bases, leaving 13 bases between the germline ends. This chain's CDR3 is CASSPITQTHNEQFF. DNA for the CDR3: TGTGCCAGCTCACCAATTACTCAGACCCACAATGAGCAGTTCTTC.

In its sample, this clone was seen a few times. CDR3 loop: CASSADRDTDTQYF. CDR3 bases: TGTGCCAGCAGCGCAGACAGGGACACAGATACGCAGTATTTT. The V and J genes are TRBV9 and TRBJ2-3, with TRBD1 identical over 7 bases. The CDR3 is made up of 14 amino acids. Germline loops: CDR1 SGDLS, CDR2 YYNGEE. The trim removed 3 bases at V and 2 bases at J, leaving 3 bases unmatched.

The chain uses TRBV2 and TRBJ1-6; D unresolved. V gave up 7 bases and J gave up 9 bases, with 19 bases separating them. CDR1 and CDR2 (germline): SNHLY, FYNNEI. The CDR3 is 15 amino acids. The CDR3 spells CASTLQNVKSSPLHF. CDR3 sequence (DNA): TGTGCCAGCACACTTCAAAACGTAAAATCTTCACCCCTCCACTTT.

This clone was counted a few times. The chain uses TRBV7-9 and TRBJ2-1; D remains unclear. The CDR3 consists of 16 residues. Trimming left V 7 bases short and J 0 bases short, with 16 bases between. Germline lookup yields CDR1 SEHNR and CDR2 FQNEAQ (reference sequence). CDR3 in amino acids: CASILIGDSSYNEQFF. The CDR3, as DNA: TGTGCCAGCATCCTAATTGGGGATAGCTCCTACAATGAGCAGTTCTTC.

A few counts support this clone. The rearrangement uses TRBV18 and TRBJ1-1, with no clear D. Trimming took 3 bases from V and 1 from J, leaving 18 bases between them. The CDR3 spans 17 residues. CDR1 is KGHSH and CDR2 is LQKENI in the germline V gene. As DNA, the CDR3 is TGTGCCAGCTCACCTACGGCGATGGGGATCGGGAACACTGAAGCTTTCTTT. Its translation is CASSPTAMGIGNTEAFF.